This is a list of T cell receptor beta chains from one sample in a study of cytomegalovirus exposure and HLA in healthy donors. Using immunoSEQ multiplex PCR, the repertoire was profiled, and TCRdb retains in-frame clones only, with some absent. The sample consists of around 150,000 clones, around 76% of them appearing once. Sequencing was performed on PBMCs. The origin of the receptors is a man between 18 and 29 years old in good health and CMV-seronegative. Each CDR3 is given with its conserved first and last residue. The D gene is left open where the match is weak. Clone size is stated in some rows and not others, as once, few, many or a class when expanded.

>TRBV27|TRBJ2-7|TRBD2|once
TGTGCCAGCAGTTTTACGGGGGGCTACGAGCAGTACTTC
CASSFTGGYEQYF
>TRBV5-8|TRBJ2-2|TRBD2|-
TGTGCCAGCAGCACGCGACTAGCGGGAGGATCTGGGGAGCTGTTTTTT
CASSTRLAGGSGELFF
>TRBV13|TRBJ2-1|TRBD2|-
TGTGCCAGCAGCTTACAGCGGGAGGGCCTCTACAATGAGCAGTTCTTC
CASSLQREGLYNEQFF
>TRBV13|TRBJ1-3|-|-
TGTGCCAGCAGCTTAGGCCCCAAGAGCAACACCATATATTTT
CASSLGPKSNTIYF
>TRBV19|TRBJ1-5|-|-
TGTGCCAGTAGGGGGGACAAGCATAGCAATCAGCCCCAGCATTTT
CASRGDKHSNQPQHF
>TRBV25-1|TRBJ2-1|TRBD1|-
TGTGCCAGCAGTGGACAGGGCCACAATGAGCAGTTCTTC
CASSGQGHNEQFF
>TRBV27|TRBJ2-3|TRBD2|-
TGTGCCAGCAGTTTAGCGGGACTAGCGGGGTCAGGTGGAGATACGCAGTATTTT
CASSLAGLAGSGGDTQYF
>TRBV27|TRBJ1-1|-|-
TGTGCCAGCAGTTTAATGGGGGCGAACACTGAAGCTTTCTTT
CASSLMGANTEAFF
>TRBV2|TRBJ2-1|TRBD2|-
TGTGCCAGCAGTGAAGTGACTAGCGGGGACAATGAGCAGTTCTTC
CASSEVTSGDNEQFF
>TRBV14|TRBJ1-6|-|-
TGTGCCAGCAGCTTAGGACAGCTGGGGACCGGCCAATCACCCCTCCACTTT
CASSLGQLGTGQSPLHF
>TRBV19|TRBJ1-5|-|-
TGTGCCAGTAGTATTTCGCCAGGGGAGAATCAGCCCCAGCATTTT
CASSISPGENQPQHF
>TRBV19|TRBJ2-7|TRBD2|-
TGTGCCAGTAGTAGGGGAGGGACCCCCTACGAGCAGTACTTC
CASSRGGTPYEQYF
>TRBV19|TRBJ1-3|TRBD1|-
TGTGCCAGTAGTCTTACAGGGGTGGAAAACACCATATATTTT
CASSLTGVENTIYF
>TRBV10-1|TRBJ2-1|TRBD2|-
TGCGCCAGCAGTGGCCTGGGGACTAGCGGGGGGTATGAGCAGTTCTTC
CASSGLGTSGGYEQFF
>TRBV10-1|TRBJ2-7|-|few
TGCGCCAGCAGTGAGTCGACTCCCGGGGAGCAGTACTTC
CASSESTPGEQYF
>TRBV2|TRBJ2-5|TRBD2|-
TGTGCCAGCAGGGCACGGGAGGGAAGGCGGGATGAGACCCAGTACTTC
CASRAREGRRDETQYF
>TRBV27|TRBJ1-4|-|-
TGTGCCAGCCGCGCTTCTGGTCTATCAACTAATGAAAAACTGTTTTTT
CASRASGLSTNEKLFF
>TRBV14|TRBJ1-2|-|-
TGTGCCAGCAGCCAACGGGAACCGACAAACTATGGCTACACCTTC
CASSQREPTNYGYTF
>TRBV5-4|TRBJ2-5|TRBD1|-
TGTGCCAGCAGCTTGGAAGGACAGGGAGAGGAGACCCAGTACTTC
CASSLEGQGEETQYF
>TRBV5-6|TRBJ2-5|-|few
TGTGCCAGCAGCTATAAAAGTGGGCGTAAAGAGACCCAGTACTTC
CASSYKSGRKETQYF
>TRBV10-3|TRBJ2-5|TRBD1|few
TGTGCCATCAGCCCCCAGGGGGCGCAGGAGACCCAGTACTTC
CAISPQGAQETQYF
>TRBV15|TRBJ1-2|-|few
TGTGCCACCAGCAGTTACGGGGGATCGTATGGCTACACCTTC
CATSSYGGSYGYTF
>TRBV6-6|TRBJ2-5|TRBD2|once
TGTGCCAGCAGTTACAGGGAGGGAGAGACCCAGTACTTC
CASSYREGETQYF
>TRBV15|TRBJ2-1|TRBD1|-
TGTGCCACCAGCAGGGAGACAGGGGGTGCTGGCAATGAGCAGTTCTTC
CATSRETGGAGNEQFF
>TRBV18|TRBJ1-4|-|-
TGTGCCAGCTCACCATTGGCCAATGAAAAACTGTTTTTT
CASSPLANEKLFF
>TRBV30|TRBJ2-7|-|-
TGTGCCTGGAGTAGGCCCCCACAGGGAAAGCCCTACGAGCAGTACTTC
CAWSRPPQGKPYEQYF
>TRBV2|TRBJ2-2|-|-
TGTGCCAGCAGGGAGGGGACGGGTACGAACACCGGGGAGCTGTTTTTT
CASREGTGTNTGELFF
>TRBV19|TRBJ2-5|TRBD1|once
TGTGCCAGTAGTCCTGGACAGGGTCAGACCCAGTACTTC
CASSPGQGQTQYF
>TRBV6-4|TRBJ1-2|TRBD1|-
TGTGCCAGCGCTGCCGAGGGGGCGGGTGGTGGCTACACCTTC
CASAAEGAGGGYTF
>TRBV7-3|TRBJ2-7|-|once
TGTGCCAGCAGCCCCCGGCACGGCGAGAGGATCTACGAGCAGTACTTC
CASSPRHGERIYEQYF
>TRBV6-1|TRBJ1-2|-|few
TGTGCCAGCAGTGAAGAGGGGGGGGGACACTATGGCTACACCTTC
CASSEEGGGHYGYTF
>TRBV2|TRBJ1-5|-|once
TGTGCCAGCAACATCCAGGGAAGTCCGACTCAGCCCCAGCATTTT
CASNIQGSPTQPQHF
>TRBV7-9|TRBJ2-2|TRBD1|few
TGTGCCAGCAGCTTAGAGGCGACAGGGTCCGGGGAGCTGTTTTTT
CASSLEATGSGELFF
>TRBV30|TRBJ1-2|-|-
TGTGCCTGGAGTGTTTCAATCTATGGCTACACCTTC
CAWSVSIYGYTF
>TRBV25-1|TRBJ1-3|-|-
TGTGCCAGCAGTGAGCCAGGAGGAAACACCATATATTTT
CASSEPGGNTIYF
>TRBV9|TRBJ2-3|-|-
TGTGCCAGCAGCCCCTATAGCACAGATACGCAGTATTTT
CASSPYSTDTQYF
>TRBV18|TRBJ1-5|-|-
TGTGCCAGCTCACTTGACTACAATCAGCCCCAGCATTTT
CASSLDYNQPQHF